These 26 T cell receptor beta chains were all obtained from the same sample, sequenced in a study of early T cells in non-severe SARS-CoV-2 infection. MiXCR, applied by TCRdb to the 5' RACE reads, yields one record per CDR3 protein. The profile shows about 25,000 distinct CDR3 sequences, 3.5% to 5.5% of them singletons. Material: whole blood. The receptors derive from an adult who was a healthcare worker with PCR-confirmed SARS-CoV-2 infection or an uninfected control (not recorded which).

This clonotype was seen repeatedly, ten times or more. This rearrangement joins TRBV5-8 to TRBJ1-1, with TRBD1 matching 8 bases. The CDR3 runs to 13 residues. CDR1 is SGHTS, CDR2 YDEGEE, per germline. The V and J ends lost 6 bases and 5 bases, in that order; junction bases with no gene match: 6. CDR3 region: CASTTGGLTEAFF. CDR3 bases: TGTGCCAGCACCACAGGGGGTTTGACTGAAGCTTTCTTT.

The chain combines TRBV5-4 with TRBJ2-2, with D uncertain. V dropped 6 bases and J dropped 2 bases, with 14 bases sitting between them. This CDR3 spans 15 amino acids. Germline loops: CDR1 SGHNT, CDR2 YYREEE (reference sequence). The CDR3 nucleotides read TGTGCCAGCAACCCGATGGGTCACAACACCGGGGAGCTGTTTTTT. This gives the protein CASNPMGHNTGELFF.

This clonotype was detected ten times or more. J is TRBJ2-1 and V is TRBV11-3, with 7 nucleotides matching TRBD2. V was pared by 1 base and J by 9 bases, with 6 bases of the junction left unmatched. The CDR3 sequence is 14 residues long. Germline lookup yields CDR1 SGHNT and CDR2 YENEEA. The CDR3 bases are TGTGCCAGCAGCTTAGGGCGGGGGAGCGGTGAGCAGTTCTTC. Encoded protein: CASSLGRGSGEQFF.

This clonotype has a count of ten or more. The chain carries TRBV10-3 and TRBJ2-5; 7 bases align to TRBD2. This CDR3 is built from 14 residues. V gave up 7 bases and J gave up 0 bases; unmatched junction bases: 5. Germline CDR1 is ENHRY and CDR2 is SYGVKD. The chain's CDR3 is CAIKERGDQETQYF. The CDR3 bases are TGTGCCATCAAAGAGCGGGGAGACCAAGAGACCCAGTACTTC.

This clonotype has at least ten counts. CDR3 coding DNA: TGTGCCAGCAGCCAAGGTATGGCGGATACGCAGTATTTT. Residues: CASSQGMADTQYF. The chain recombines TRBV3-1 with TRBJ2-3; D gene unclear. V lost 1 base, J lost 6 bases, and 8 bases lay in between. The CDR3 contains 13 residues. Germline V gene data show CDR1 as LGHDT and CDR2 as YNNKEL (reference sequence).

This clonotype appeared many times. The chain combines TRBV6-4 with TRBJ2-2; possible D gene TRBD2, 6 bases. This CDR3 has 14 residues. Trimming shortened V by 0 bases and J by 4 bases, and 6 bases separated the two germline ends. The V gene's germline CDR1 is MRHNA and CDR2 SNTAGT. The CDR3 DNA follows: TGTGCCAGCAGTGACTCGACTAGCACCGGGGAGCTGTTTTTT. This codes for CASSDSTSTGELFF.

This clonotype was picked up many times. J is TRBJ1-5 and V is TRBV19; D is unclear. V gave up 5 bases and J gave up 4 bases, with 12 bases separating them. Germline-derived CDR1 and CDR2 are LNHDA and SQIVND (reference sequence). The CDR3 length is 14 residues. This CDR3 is CASSLQGTNQPQHF. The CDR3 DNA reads TGTGCCAGTAGTTTGCAAGGCACTAATCAGCCCCAGCATTTT.

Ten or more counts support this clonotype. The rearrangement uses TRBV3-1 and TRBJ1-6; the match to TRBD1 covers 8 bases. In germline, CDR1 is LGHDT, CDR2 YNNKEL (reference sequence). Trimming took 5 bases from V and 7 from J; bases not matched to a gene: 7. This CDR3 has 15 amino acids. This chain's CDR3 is CASSYGQGGNSPLHF. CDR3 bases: TGTGCCAGCAGCTATGGACAGGGAGGAAATTCACCCCTCCACTTT.

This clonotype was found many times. The CDR3 loop is CASSSIQGGYSPLHF. As DNA, the CDR3 is TGTGCCAGCAGCTCCATTCAGGGGGGGTATTCACCCCTCCACTTT. The rearrangement joins TRBV5-6 to TRBJ1-6, with TRBD1 matching over 7 bases. Per germline, CDR1 SGHDT and CDR2 YYEEEE. The CDR3 spans 15 residues. V lost 3 bases to trimming and J lost 8 bases; unmatched junction nucleotides: 8. Looking up the rest from reference TRBV5-6 and TRBJ1-6 gives the full variable domain: DAGVTQSPTHLIKTRGQQVTLRCSPKSGHDTVSWYQQALGQGPQFIFQYYEEEERQRGNFPDRFSGHQFPNYSSELNVNALLLGDSALYLCASSSIQGGYSPLHFGNGTRLTVT.

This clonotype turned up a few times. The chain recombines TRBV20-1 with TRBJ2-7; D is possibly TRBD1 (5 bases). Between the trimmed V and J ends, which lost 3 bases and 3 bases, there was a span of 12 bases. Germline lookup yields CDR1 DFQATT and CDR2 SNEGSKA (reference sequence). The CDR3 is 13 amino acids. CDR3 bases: TGCAGTGCTAGTCAGGGTCTAGACTACGAGCAGTACTTC. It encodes CSASQGLDYEQYF.

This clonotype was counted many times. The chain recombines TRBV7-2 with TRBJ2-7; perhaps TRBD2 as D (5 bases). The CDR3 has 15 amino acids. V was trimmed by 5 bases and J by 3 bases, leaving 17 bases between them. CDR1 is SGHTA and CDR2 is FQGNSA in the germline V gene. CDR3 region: CASSLYGNRDYEQYF. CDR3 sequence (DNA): TGTGCCAGCAGCCTATACGGGAACAGAGACTACGAGCAGTACTTC.

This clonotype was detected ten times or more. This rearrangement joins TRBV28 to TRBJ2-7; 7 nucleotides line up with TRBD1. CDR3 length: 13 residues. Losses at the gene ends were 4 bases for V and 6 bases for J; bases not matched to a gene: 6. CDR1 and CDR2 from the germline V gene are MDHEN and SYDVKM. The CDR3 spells CASSSRPGGEQYF. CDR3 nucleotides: TGTGCCAGCAGTTCCCGACCAGGGGGCGAGCAGTACTTC.

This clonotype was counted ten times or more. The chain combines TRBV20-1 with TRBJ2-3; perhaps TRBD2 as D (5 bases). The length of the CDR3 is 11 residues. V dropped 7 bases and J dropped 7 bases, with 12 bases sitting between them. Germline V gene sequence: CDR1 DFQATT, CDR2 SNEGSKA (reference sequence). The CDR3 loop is CSVLGDNTQYF. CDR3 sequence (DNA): TGCAGTGTACTAGGCGATAATACGCAGTATTTT.

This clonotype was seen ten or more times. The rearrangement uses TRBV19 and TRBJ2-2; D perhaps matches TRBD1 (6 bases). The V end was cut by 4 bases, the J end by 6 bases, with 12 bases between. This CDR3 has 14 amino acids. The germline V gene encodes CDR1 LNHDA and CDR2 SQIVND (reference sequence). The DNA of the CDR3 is TGTGCCAGTAGTACCTACAGGGACGCCGGGGAGCTGTTTTTT. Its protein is CASSTYRDAGELFF.

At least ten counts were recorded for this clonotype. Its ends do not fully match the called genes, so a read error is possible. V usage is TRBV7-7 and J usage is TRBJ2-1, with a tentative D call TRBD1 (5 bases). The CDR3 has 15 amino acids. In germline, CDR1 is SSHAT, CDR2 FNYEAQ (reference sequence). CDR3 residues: CASSSSGQGNNEQFF. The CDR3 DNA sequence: TGTGCTAGCAGCTCGTCTGGGCAGGGCAACAATGAGCAGTTCTTC.

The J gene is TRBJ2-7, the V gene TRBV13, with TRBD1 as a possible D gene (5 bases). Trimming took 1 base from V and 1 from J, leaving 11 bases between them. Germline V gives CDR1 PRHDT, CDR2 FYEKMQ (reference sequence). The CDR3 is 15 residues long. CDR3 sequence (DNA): TGTGCCAGCAGCTTAGTAGGGGATGTATCCTACGAGCAGTACTTC. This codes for CASSLVGDVSYEQYF.

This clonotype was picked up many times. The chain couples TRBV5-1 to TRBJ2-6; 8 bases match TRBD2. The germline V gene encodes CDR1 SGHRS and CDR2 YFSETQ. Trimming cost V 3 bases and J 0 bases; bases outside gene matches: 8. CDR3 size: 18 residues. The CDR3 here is CASSYSGLVYSGANVLTF. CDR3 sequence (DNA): TGCGCCAGCAGCTACTCGGGACTAGTATACTCTGGGGCCAACGTCCTGACTTTC.

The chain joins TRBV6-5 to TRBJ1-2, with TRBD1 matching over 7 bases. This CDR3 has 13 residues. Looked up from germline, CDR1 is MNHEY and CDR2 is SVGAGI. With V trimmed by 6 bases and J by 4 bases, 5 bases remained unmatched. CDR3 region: CASRPTGSYGYTF. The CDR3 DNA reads TGTGCCAGCAGGCCGACAGGGTCCTATGGCTACACCTTC.

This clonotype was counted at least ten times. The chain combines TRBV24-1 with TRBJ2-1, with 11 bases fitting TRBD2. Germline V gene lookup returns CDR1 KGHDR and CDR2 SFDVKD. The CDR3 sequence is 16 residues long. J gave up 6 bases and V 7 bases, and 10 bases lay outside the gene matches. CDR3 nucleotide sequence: TGTGCCACCAGGGGGGCGACTAGCGGGAATCCCAATGAGCAGTTCTTC. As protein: CATRGATSGNPNEQFF.

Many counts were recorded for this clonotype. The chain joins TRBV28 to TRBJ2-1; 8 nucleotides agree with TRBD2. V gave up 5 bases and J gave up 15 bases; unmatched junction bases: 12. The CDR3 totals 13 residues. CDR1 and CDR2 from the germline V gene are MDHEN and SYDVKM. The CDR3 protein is CASSPGIAGISFF. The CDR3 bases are TGTGCCAGCAGTCCCGGGATAGCGGGGATTTCGTTCTTC.

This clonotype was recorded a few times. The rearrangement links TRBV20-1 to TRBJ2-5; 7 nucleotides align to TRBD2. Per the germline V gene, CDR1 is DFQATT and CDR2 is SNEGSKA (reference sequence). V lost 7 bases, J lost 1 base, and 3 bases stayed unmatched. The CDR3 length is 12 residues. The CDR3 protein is CSGRGTQETQYF. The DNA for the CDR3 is TGCAGTGGGCGGGGGACCCAAGAGACCCAGTACTTC.

Written as DNA, the CDR3 is TGTGCCAGCAGTGGGAGGGGGGGTGAGCAGTTCTTC. This translates into CASSGRGGEQFF. The V and J genes are TRBV12-3 or TRBV12-4 and TRBJ2-1, with TRBD2 as a possible D gene (7 bases). The V gene lost 5 bases and the J gene lost 9 bases, with 11 bases spanning the gap. The CDR3 runs 12 residues.

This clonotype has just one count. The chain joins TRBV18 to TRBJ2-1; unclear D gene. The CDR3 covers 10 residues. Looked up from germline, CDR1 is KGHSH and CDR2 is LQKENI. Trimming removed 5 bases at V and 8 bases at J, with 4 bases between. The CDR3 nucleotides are TGTGCCAGCTCAGCGGATGAGCAGTTCTTC. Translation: CASSADEQFF.

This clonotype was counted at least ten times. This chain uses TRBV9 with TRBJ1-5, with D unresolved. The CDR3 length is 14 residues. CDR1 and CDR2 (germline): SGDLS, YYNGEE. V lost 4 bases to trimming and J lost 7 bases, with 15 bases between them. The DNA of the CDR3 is TGTGCCAGCAGCTTTTCCAGTTCGATGCAGCCCCAGCATTTT. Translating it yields CASSFSSSMQPQHF.

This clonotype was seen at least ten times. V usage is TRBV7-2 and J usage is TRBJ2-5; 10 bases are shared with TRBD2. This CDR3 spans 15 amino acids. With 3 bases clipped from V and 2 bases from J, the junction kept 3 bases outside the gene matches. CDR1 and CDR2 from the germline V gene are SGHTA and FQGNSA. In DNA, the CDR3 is TGTGCCAGCAGCTTTCCGGGACTAGCGCAAGAGACCCAGTACTTC. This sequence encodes CASSFPGLAQETQYF.

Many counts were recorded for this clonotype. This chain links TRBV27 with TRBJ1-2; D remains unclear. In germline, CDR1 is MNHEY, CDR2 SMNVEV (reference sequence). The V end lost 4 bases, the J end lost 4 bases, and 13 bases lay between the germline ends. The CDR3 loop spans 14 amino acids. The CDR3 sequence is CASSSHAGSYGYTF. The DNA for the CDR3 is TGTGCCAGCAGTTCCCACGCGGGTTCCTATGGCTACACCTTC.